The source of this T cell receptor beta chain is a study of blood T cell repertoires in COVID-19. The Seattle patients joined while their infection was active and were tracked longitudinally afterward. Between the trimmed V and J ends, which lost 0 bases and 5 bases, there was a span of 14 bases. The germline V gene encodes CDR1 SGDLS and CDR2 YYNGEE. This CDR3 is 15 amino acids long. Per the original data handling: Estimates of nucleated cell counts were drawn from the amplification of reference gene primers. Only in-frame clones appear in the TCRdb table, and some are missing; sequencing was by immunoSEQ multiplex PCR. V and J calls and clone size are as listed in that table; D and trimming were resolved from the DNA. The table records fewer than 70,000 clones, 75% to 90% of them present only once. A few counts support this clone.

The V gene is TRBV9, the J gene TRBJ2-5; D possibly corresponds to TRBD2 (6 bases). The specimen was peripheral blood. The clonotype comes from a man in his forties or fifties with COVID-19, enrolled during active disease. The CDR3 DNA reads as TGTGCCAGCAGCGTAGCTGGGGGGAGGATGGAGACCCAGTACTTC. It is translated as CASSVAGGRMETQYF.